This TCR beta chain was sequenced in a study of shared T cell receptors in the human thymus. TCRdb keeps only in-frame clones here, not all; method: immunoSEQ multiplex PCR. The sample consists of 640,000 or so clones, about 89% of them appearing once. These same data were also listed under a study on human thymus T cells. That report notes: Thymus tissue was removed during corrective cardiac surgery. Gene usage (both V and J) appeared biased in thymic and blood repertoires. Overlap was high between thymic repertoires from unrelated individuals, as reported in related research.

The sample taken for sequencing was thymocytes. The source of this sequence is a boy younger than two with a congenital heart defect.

The CDR3 sequence is CASSLVARRQSGNEKLFF. The CDR3 DNA reads TGTGCCAGCAGCTTAGTAGCACGCCGACAGTCCGGAAATGAAAAACTGTTTTTT. This chain joins TRBV7-9 and TRBJ1-4; the D gene is possibly TRBD1 (5 bases). The CDR3 totals 18 residues. Germline CDR1 is SEHNR and CDR2 is FQNEAQ (reference sequence). The V end lost 1 base, the J end lost 5 bases, and 20 bases lay between the germline ends.